This TCR beta chain was sequenced for a study of shared clonotypes between healthy human individuals (dated by TCRdb to the early 2020s). For the wider study: The cohort included three men and two women between 18 and 49 years of age. Between about 0.8 and 9 billion PBMCs per donor were obtained by leukapheresis. To estimate repertoire size and how much clonotypes are shared between individuals, the study performed deep sequencing of blood TCR repertoires from roughly five healthy adults. To increase sequencing depth and limit assay-specific biases, TCR repertoire library preparation and sequencing were carried out by different laboratories using diverse techniques. Per donor, three plates each were used for CD4 naive and CD4 memory, two for CD8 naive, and one for CD8 memory. The paper as a whole reports these results and caveats: Based on pairwise subsampling, the degree of clonotype sharing among donors was expected to be affected by sequencing depth. Larger estimated clonotype richness was generally found for naive subsets than for memory subsets. Incomplete sequencing was indicated by rarefaction of sorted-subset datasets, despite the large sequencing depth. Only blood was sampled, and tissue TCR repertoires likely differ from those in blood. Because the study included a small number of donors, the genetic and exposure-history diversity represented was limited. Compared with non-shared clonotypes, the clonotypes found in all four sorted-subset donors had higher generation probabilities. Sharing across several donors was observed for around 5% of naive CD4, about 4% of naive CD8, 2% to 2.5% of memory CD4, and roughly 0.43% of memory CD8 clonotypes.

Donors were healthy HIV-negative adults with no recently reported acute infections or vaccinations. Every donor was a Caucasian adult living in Nashville, Tennessee, USA. CD4+ T cells were enriched by magnetic negative selection; naive cells were then positively selected on CD45RA, and the negative fraction formed the memory subset. After blood collection by leukapheresis, PBMCs were isolated using Ficoll-Histopaque density gradient centrifugation and then cryopreserved in the vapor phase of liquid nitrogen. Analytical flow cytometry was used to check the purity and quantity of every magnetically sorted T cell population. Genomic DNA was isolated from each sorted fraction and quantified by UV absorbance on a Nanodrop 2000c. Using the deep immunoSEQ assay, multiplex PCR amplified TCR CDR3 regions from genomic DNA. Extracted genomic DNA from each cell subset was spread evenly across all wells of several immunoSEQ 96-well plates, with each plate serving as a replicate. For sorted subsets, around 200 ng genomic DNA, equal to tens of thousands of T cell genomes, was loaded into each replicate PCR. Purified libraries were quantified with a Qubit 3.0 fluorometer, sized on a Bioanalyzer 2100, and re-quantified with the KAPA Library Quantification kit. Each immunoSEQ 96-well plate was sequenced on its own single-read 150-cycle Illumina NextSeq 550 flow cell. Concerning the study's data processing: The immunoSEQ output contained only junctional sequences without quality scores, so filtering could not match that applied to full-length reads. To assign V/J genes and CDR3, sequences were annotated using PyIR, a Python wrapper for IgBLAST v1.9, with IMGT germline references. Any read was removed if the V/J assignment was weak (E-value above 1e-6), the CDR3 was missing, or the read contained stop codons, out-of-frame junctions, or ambiguous translated residues. V3J clonotypes were defined as sequences sharing the same inferred V gene, J gene, and CDR3 amino acid sequence. The percentage overlap between two repertoires was calculated by dividing the number of shared unique clonotypes by the size of the smaller repertoire. Repertoire richness was assessed with RTK rarefaction, the Chao1 estimator, and Recon v2.1 estimates of unobserved clonotypes. For all TCRbeta clonotypes obtained by the gDNA method from several donors, generation probabilities were computed with OLGA. Sourced from immuneACCESS, this table was stored by TCRdb with only in-frame sequences that have V and J called. A share of the clones is absent; for the studies checked, an unresolved V gene accounts for under half, and the remainder has no known explanation. V, J and clone size are taken as reported in that table, and D and trimming were inferred from the DNA itself. For this sample there are a few million clones; more than 90% appear just once. In total, the top ten clones hold more than 0.1% of the sample.

Worth noting for this clone: Its antigen is still unknown. No much larger clone is present one base from it, and per-base qualities are unavailable.

The CDR3 holds 13 amino acids from the cysteine to the phenylalanine. Only the CDR3 portion is preserved as DNA: 39 bases, with reading frame beginning at the first base. V is pared back by 7 bases and J by 0 bases, with 7 bases lying between the germline termini. CDR1 and CDR2 are drawn from the germline V gene: ENHRY, SYGVKD. The clonotype comes from a man aged 18 to 35 in good health. The sequence links TRBV10-3 to TRBJ2-1; no D gene is confidently identified. Sequencing input: naive CD4+ T cells sorted from blood. This specimen's cell subset or site label, interpreted: CD45RA+ positively selected. The nucleotides read TGTGCCATCACGGAAAGCTCCTACAATGAGCAGTTCTTC. Its translation reads: CAITESSYNEQFF.